A selection of T cell receptor beta chains follows, all from one sample in a study of patients and donors after allogeneic stem cell transplantation. TCRdb re-called the RT-PCR reads with MiXCR, one entry per CDR3 protein. The sample shows about 960,000 distinct CDR3 sequences, 18% of them seen only once. The sample consisted of blood, either unsorted or a sorted T cell fraction (not recorded which). Receptor source: a human donor who was either an allogeneic HSCT recipient or a stem cell or donor lymphocyte infusion donor (not recorded which). It is not recorded whose cells these are; they may come from a transplant donor. Both conserved end residues are part of each CDR3. A D gene is named only where the DNA matches it firmly. Rows may omit the clone size; those that give it use once, few, many or a size class.

V,size,D,CDR3
TRBV3-1,.,.,CASSQGGGTKNIQYF
TRBV19,few,.,CASSIGLGTDTQYF
TRBV20-1,few,TRBD1,CSARHRGDGYTF
TRBV12-3/TRBV12-4,.,.,CASSFDSLIEQYF
TRBV6-1,.,.,CASMAETGYEQYF
TRBV9,few,.,CASSSQTGYNEQFF
TRBV29-1,many,.,CSGTTTDYGYTF
TRBV7-2,few,.,CASSLADRGSPLHF
TRBV3-1,few,.,CASSQEPETQYF
TRBV18,.,TRBD1,CASSPSTGQDYGYTF
TRBV12-3/TRBV12-4,many,TRBD2,CASSHFRGGWTGELFF
TRBV7-9,.,.,CASSLLGPYGYTF
TRBV24-1,many,.,CATSASATNEKLFF
TRBV5-8,.,TRBD1,CASRGTGGGYEQYF
TRBV6-1,.,.,CASLQGGRQSYNEQFF
TRBV12-3/TRBV12-4,.,TRBD2,CASKNLAGGPSTDTQYF
TRBV27,few,TRBD1,CASSTLQGIGELFF
TRBV5-6,.,.,CASSTPRANTEAFF
TRBV29-1,few,TRBD1,CSVARQGAPYEQYF
TRBV5-1,.,.,CASSLGGIRDRSDTQYF
TRBV12-3/TRBV12-4,few,TRBD2,CASSLRAGGVTGELFF
TRBV7-2,few,.,CASSLALYGTQYF
TRBV12-3/TRBV12-4,few,TRBD1,CASSIRGQGQPQHF
TRBV6-5,few,.,CASGFTIPQFF
TRBV29-1,.,.,CSVLGGGRRGLQHF
TRBV27,.,.,CASRPTTSWSGTDTQYF
TRBV27,.,TRBD2,CASSLSRLAGYSYEQYF
TRBV29-1,few,TRBD1,CSVDPTGSDGYTF
TRBV6-5,few,TRBD1,CASSYAGGEETQYF
TRBV12-3/TRBV12-4,.,.,CASSLKVDTQYF
TRBV7-2,.,.,CASSLKGVHTQYF
TRBV28,few,TRBD2,CASSPPTGLAGGETQYF
TRBV19,.,TRBD2,CASTNPGLAGQETQYF
TRBV5-1,.,.,CASSLAPPDTQYF
TRBV25-1,few,.,CASRSGPRAKGYTF
TRBV24-1,few,.,CATSSANIQYF
TRBV4-3,few,.,CASSQEAPRANTGELFF
TRBV12-3/TRBV12-4,.,TRBD1,CASSRTGAISPLHF
TRBV5-1,few,.,CASSTGIPGGSGANVLTF
TRBV5-1,.,.,CASSTRGEGTYNEQFF
TRBV12-5,few,.,CASDDSGFGYGYTF
TRBV12-3/TRBV12-4,few,.,CASGSGQNYGYTF
TRBV7-8,few,.,CASSPWGQRERITDTQYF
TRBV20-1,.,TRBD2,CSARDRGGRGGNSYNEQFF
TRBV20-1,few,TRBD2,CSARDSRASGTREQFF
TRBV10-3,few,.,CAISEAGANYGYTF
TRBV12-3/TRBV12-4,.,.,CASSLAWGRHYEQYF
TRBV5-1,.,TRBD2,CASSLGGTSFPEQFF
TRBV24-1,.,.,CATSEQVGQPQHF
TRBV14,.,.,CASSLRGANEQYF
TRBV6-2/TRBV6-3,.,.,CASSSEDLRRNTQYF
TRBV25-1,few,.,CARPRTANYGYTF
TRBV7-9,few,TRBD2,CASSEGLVRTDTQYF
TRBV27,few,.,CASSLSGGLKLFF
TRBV24-1,few,TRBD2,CATSDTGREGGETQYF
TRBV6-1,few,.,CASSRKPGSTNEKLFF